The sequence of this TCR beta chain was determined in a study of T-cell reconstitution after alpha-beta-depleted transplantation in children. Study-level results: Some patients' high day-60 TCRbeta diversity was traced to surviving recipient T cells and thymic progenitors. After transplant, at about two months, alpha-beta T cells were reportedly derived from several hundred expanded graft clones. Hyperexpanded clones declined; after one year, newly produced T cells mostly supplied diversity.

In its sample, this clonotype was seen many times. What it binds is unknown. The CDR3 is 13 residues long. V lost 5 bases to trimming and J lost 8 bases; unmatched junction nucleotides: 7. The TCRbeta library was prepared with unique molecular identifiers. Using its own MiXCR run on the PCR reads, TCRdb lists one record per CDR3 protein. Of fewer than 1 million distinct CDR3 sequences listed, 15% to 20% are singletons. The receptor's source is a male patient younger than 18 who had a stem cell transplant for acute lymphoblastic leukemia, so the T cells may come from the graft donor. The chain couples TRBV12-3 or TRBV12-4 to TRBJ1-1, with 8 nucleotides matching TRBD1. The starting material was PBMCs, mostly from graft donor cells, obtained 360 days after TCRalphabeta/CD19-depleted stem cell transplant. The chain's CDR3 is CASSRRQGREAFF. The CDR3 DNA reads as TGTGCCAGCAGTAGAAGACAGGGGCGAGAAGCTTTCTTT.